This note documents a single TCR beta chain sequence. V lost 2 bases and J 7 bases, leaving 12 bases between the germline ends. CDR3 length: 13 residues. The germline gives CDR1 SGHDT, CDR2 YYEEEE. This specimen belongs to a study of shared T cell receptors in the human thymus. Generated by immunoSEQ multiplex PCR, the TCRdb table keeps only in-frame clones and is missing some. This table holds hundreds of thousands of clones, 87% found once. This sample was shared with a second study, whose subject was human thymus T cells. That report notes: Thymic material originated from resections removed in the course of corrective heart surgery. Apparent bias marked the V and J gene usage of thymic and blood repertoires. Highly overlapping thymic repertoires in unrelated individuals were reported by related research.

The source is a boy in the first two years of life with a congenital heart defect. V is TRBV5-6 and J is TRBJ1-1; D unresolved. The sample consisted of thymocytes. The CDR3 is CASSLSYGDEAFF. In DNA, the CDR3 is TGTGCCAGCAGCTTATCATACGGGGATGAAGCTTTCTTT.